This T cell receptor beta chain emerged from a study of T cells expressing NK-cell markers. TCRdb reworked the 5' RACE reads into one entry per CDR3 protein, no DNA. The sample has 350,000 to 500,000 distinct CDR3 sequences, and its top ten clones hold 7.3%. This CDR3 comprises 13 residues. The chain carries TRBV12-3 or TRBV12-4 and TRBJ2-1; TCRdb names TRBD1, which stays unverified in the absence of DNA. This TCR came from a woman between 18 and 70 years old in good health. Sequencing input: blood T cells: a sorted CD56 or NKG2C T cell subset, CD4+ or CD8+ T cells, or bulk PBMC T cells (not recorded which). CDR3 sequence: CASSDRDNNEQFF.